Each of the 15 T cell receptor beta chains below was sequenced from the same sample in a study of cytomegalovirus exposure and HLA in healthy donors. PCR used 60 Vbeta primers and 13 Jbeta primers. Assay: immunoSEQ multiplex PCR; the TCRdb copy retains only in-frame clones and omits some. Of some 100,000 clones listed, 70% to 80% were seen once; the top ten hold 9.5% to 15%. Sequencing was carried out using PBMCs. The receptors here all came from a woman aged 35 to 49 in good health and CMV-seropositive.

The chain couples TRBV27 to TRBJ1-2; D remains ambiguous. The V gene lost 2 bases and the J gene lost 8 bases, with 15 bases spanning the gap. Germline assignment: CDR1 MNHEY and CDR2 SMNVEV (reference sequence). The CDR3 has 14 residues. In DNA form, the CDR3 reads TGTGCCAGCAGTTTAGGCAGTGCCGTCTCAGGCTACACCTTC. It is translated as CASSLGSAVSGYTF.

CDR3 sequence reads: CASSHRGPTEAFF. CDR3 coding DNA: TGTGCCAGCAGTCACAGGGGGCCCACTGAAGCTTTCTTT. The V call is TRBV27, the J call TRBJ1-1; 9 nucleotides align to TRBD1. The J segment lost 4 bases and the V segment lost 5 bases, leaving 2 bases of the junction unmatched. The germline V gene encodes CDR1 MNHEY and CDR2 SMNVEV (reference sequence). The CDR3 spans 13 residues.

The chain links TRBV4-1 to TRBJ1-1; 9 bases map to TRBD1. V trimming: 2 bases; J trimming: 11 bases; junction bases outside the gene matches: 12. CDR1 is MGHRA, CDR2 YSYEKL, per germline. The CDR3 runs to 15 residues. The CDR3 spells CASSQRGGGTGTAFF. The CDR3 DNA follows: TGCGCCAGCAGCCAAAGGGGTGGGGGGACAGGGACTGCTTTCTTT.

V and J are TRBV7-3 and TRBJ2-1; 11 positions match TRBD2. Germline CDR1 is SGHTA and CDR2 is FQGTGA. This CDR3 contains 15 residues. The V gene end was trimmed by 3 bases and the J gene end by 7 bases; junction bases not matched to a gene: 5. CDR3 amino acids: CASSFSGGVGNEQFF. The CDR3 DNA sequence: TGTGCCAGCAGCTTTAGCGGGGGGGTTGGGAATGAGCAGTTCTTC.

J is TRBJ2-1 and V is TRBV10-3; 7 nucleotides agree with TRBD2. CDR3 length equals 15 residues. J lost 3 bases, V lost 7 bases, and 9 bases had no gene match. Per the germline V gene, CDR1 is ENHRY and CDR2 is SYGVKD. The CDR3 coding sequence is TGTGCCATCACCGATGGACTAGAAAACTACAATGAGCAGTTCTTC. Protein sequence: CAITDGLENYNEQFF.

This clone has just a few counts. The gene calls are TRBV6-5 and TRBJ1-1; 7 positions agree with TRBD1. Per the germline V gene, CDR1 is MNHEY and CDR2 is SVGAGI. After removal of 4 bases from V and 1 base from J, the junction contained 3 bases not matched to a gene. The CDR3 is made up of 14 amino acids. DNA of the CDR3: TGTGCCAGCAGTTCCCCAGGGGGGAACACTGAAGCTTTCTTT. Protein sequence: CASSSPGGNTEAFF.

V and J are TRBV30 and TRBJ1-6; D is unclear. The CDR3 is 14 residues long. Trimming took 0 bases from V and 9 from J, leaving 12 bases between them. Looked up from germline, CDR1 is GTSNPN and CDR2 is SVGIG (reference sequence). The CDR3 spells CAWSVQLIFSPLHF. The CDR3 nucleotides are TGTGCCTGGAGTGTACAGTTAATTTTTTCACCCCTCCACTTT.

This clone occurred a few times. V usage is TRBV2 and J usage is TRBJ2-5; 14 bases match TRBD2. The CDR3 contains 16 residues. The V and J ends lost 5 bases and 4 bases, in that order; junction bases with no gene match: 6. Germline CDR1 SNHLY, CDR2 FYNNEI. CDR3 sequence (DNA): TGTGCCAGCAGTTACTCGGGGACTAGCGGGAGAGAGACCCAGTACTTC. As protein: CASSYSGTSGRETQYF.

The chain recombines TRBV29-1 with TRBJ1-2; TRBD1 is a possible D gene (5 bases). Trimming took off 5 bases at V and 6 bases at J, with 10 bases between the two ends. Germline V gene lookup returns CDR1 SQVTM and CDR2 ANQGSEA. The CDR3 loop spans 11 amino acids. DNA for the CDR3: TGCAGCGTTTGGGCAGGGCATGGCTACACCTTC. It encodes CSVWAGHGYTF.

V gene TRBV7-9 combines with J gene TRBJ2-3; 8 nucleotides agree with TRBD2. The CDR3 totals 16 residues. From germline, CDR1 is SEHNR and CDR2 FQNEAQ (reference sequence). The V and J ends lost 4 bases and 2 bases, in that order; junction bases with no gene match: 8. The CDR3 nucleotides are TGTGCCAGCAGCTCTGGTGCGGGGGGTTTCACAGATACGCAGTATTTT. Translated, it gives CASSSGAGGFTDTQYF.

The chain couples TRBV6-6 to TRBJ2-4, with D maybe TRBD2 (7 bases). V was shortened by 8 bases and J by 7 bases, with 18 bases between the two germline ends. Germline CDR1 and CDR2: MNHNY and SVGAGI (reference sequence). CDR3 length: 14 amino acids. The CDR3 bases are TGTGCCAGCGACTTTAGGGGGGGGAAGAACATTCAGTACTTC. It codes for CASDFRGGKNIQYF.

CDR3 sequence: CASSSSSEGRFF. The CDR3 DNA reads TGTGCCAGCAGCTCCTCCTCGGAGGGCAGATTTTTT. The gene calls are TRBV7-9 and TRBJ1-4; no definite D call. Germline CDR1 reads SEHNR; CDR2 reads FQNEAQ (reference sequence). The CDR3 covers 12 residues. V gave up 4 bases and J gave up 17 bases, with 17 bases separating them.

This clone appeared a single time. V usage is TRBV7-2 and J usage is TRBJ1-6; the D gene is possibly TRBD1 (6 bases). Between the trimmed V and J ends, which lost 3 bases and 6 bases, there was a span of 9 bases. The germline CDR1 and CDR2 sequences are SGHTA and FQGNSA. CDR3 length: 14 residues. CDR3 in amino acids: CASSFNRVNSPLHF. The DNA for the CDR3 is TGTGCCAGCAGCTTCAACAGGGTTAATTCACCCCTCCACTTT.

The chain is built from TRBV19 and TRBJ1-6; a weak D match, TRBD1 (6 bases). This CDR3 region has 12 residues. Deletions cut 1 base from V and 18 bases from J, with 13 bases between. Germline CDR1 is LNHDA and CDR2 is SQIVND (reference sequence). CDR3 amino acids: CASSIGDRRPHF. In DNA, the CDR3 is TGTGCCAGTAGTATAGGAGACAGGAGGCCCCACTTT.

The J gene is TRBJ2-7, the V gene TRBV1; the DNA was not used to check the table's D call, TRBD2. TRBV1 is noted as a pseudogene. The CDR3 is 11 amino acids. As DNA, the CDR3 is TGCACCAGCAGCCAATATGACGAGCAGTACTTC. Translation: CTSSQYDEQYF.